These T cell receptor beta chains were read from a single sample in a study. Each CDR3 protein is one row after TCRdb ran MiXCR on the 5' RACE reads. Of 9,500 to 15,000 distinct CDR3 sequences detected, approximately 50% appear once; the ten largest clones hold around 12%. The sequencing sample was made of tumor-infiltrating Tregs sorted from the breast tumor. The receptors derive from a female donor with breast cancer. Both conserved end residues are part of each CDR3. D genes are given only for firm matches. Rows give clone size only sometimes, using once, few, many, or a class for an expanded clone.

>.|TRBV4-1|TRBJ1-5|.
TGCGCCAGCAGCCATGTATGGGACAGCAATCAGCCCCAGCATTTT
CASSHVWDSNQPQHF
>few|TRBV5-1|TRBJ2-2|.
TGCGCCAGCAGCTTGGCCTTCGGAGCGAACACCGGGGAGCTGTTTTTT
CASSLAFGANTGELFF
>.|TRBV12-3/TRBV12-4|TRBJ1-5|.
TGTGCCAGCAGTTTACCGGACAGAAGGGGTCAGCCCCAGCATTTT
CASSLPDRRGQPQHF
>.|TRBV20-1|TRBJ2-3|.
TGCAGTGTTTCCCGCACTAAAGGGTTCGGGGATACGCAGTATTTT
CSVSRTKGFGDTQYF
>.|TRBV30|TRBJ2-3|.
TGTGCCTGGGGCCTCTACGGTATCCCAGATACGCAGTATTTT
CAWGLYGIPDTQYF
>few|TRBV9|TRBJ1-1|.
TGTGCCAGCAGCGTAGGCACCCTTGGGGCCACTGAAGCTTTCTTT
CASSVGTLGATEAFF
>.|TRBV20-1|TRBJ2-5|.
TGCAGTGCTACGAAGACAGCGCACCAAGAGACCCAGTACTTC
CSATKTAHQETQYF
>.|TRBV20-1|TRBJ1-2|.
TGCAGTGCTAGAGATCTGGGGGGCAGCTATGGCTACACCTTC
CSARDLGGSYGYTF
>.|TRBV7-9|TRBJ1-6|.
TGTGCCAGCAGCCTCGACAGCTCCTATAATTCACCCCTCCACTTT
CASSLDSSYNSPLHF
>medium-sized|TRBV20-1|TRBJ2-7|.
TGCAGTGCTAGAACTACGGAAACCTACGAGCAGTACTTC
CSARTTETYEQYF
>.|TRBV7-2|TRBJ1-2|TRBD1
TGTGCTAGCAGCGCGGGACAGGGGGCCTTCTATGGCTACACCTTC
CASSAGQGAFYGYTF
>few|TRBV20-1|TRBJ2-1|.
TGCAGTGCTACTAGCCCCTCCTACAATGAGCAGTTCTTC
CSATSPSYNEQFF
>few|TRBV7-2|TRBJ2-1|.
TGTGCCAGCAGCTTACGGGACCCCGCCTACAATGAGCAGTTCTTC
CASSLRDPAYNEQFF
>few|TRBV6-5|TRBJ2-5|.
TGTGCCAGCAGTTACCGATCGGAGCAAGAGACCCAGTACTTC
CASSYRSEQETQYF
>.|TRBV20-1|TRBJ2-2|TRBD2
TGCAGTGCTTTTCGGGTCGGGGGGTTCGGTACCGGGGAGCTGTTTTTT
CSAFRVGGFGTGELFF
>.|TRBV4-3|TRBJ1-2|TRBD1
TGCGCCAGCAGCCATCCGGGACAGGCTAGTAATGGCTACACCTTC
CASSHPGQASNGYTF
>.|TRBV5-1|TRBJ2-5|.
TGCGCCAGCAGCTTGTCAGAGACCCAGTACTTC
CASSLSETQYF
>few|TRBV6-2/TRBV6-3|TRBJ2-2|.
TGTGCCAGCAGGCCCTGGGAGACCTTCCGCAGGGTCGACACCGGGGAGCTGTTTTTT
CASRPWETFRRVDTGELFF
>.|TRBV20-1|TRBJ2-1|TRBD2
TGCAGTGCCCGATTTGGCGGGAGTCATGAGCAGTTCTTC
CSARFGGSHEQFF
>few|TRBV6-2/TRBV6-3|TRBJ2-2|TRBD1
TGTGCCAGCAGCGACAGGGCGAACACCGGGGAGCTGTTTTTT
CASSDRANTGELFF
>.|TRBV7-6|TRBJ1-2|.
TGTGCCAGCAGCCTCCGGGGTGGTGCGGCAGCTTCTAACTATGGCTACACCTTC
CASSLRGGAAASNYGYTF
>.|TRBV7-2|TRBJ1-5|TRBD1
TGTGCCAGCAGCCAGAAGACAGGGAGCAGCAATCAGCCCCAGCATTTT
CASSQKTGSSNQPQHF
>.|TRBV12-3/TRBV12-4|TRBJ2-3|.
TGTGCCAGCAGTTACGAGGGAGGTGATACGCAGTATTTT
CASSYEGGDTQYF
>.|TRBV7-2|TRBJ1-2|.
TGTGCCAGCAGCTTCCGGCAGAACTATGGCTACACCTTC
CASSFRQNYGYTF
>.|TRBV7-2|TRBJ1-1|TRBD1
TGTGCCAGCAGCCTTGACAGGGGGCGCGGATGGGGGATGATGAACACTGAAGCTTTCTTT
CASSLDRGRGWGMMNTEAFF
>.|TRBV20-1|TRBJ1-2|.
TGCAGTGCCCGACCCAGGGGCGCCGGCTACACCTTC
CSARPRGAGYTF
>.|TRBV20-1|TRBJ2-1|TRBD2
TGCAGTTACGAAGCGGGAGGGTACAATGAGCAGTTCTTC
CSYEAGGYNEQFF
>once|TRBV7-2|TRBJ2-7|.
TGTGCCAGCAGCCCGGCCTGGGGCGACGAGCAGTACTTC
CASSPAWGDEQYF
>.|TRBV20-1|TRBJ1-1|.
TGCAGTGCTAGTACTCCGGGCACTGAAGCTTTCTTT
CSASTPGTEAFF
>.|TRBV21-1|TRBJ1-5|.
TGTGCCAGCATCCGACTACGGGCAGATTATCAGCCCCAGCATTTT
CASIRLRADYQPQHF